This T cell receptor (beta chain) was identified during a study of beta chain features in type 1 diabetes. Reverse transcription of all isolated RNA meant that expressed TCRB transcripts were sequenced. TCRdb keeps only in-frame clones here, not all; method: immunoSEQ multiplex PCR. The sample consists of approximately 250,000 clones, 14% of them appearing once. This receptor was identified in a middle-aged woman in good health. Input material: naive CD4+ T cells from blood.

For the CDR3, the DNA is TGTGCCAGCAGCCAAGACCGGGGTGGGCGGGACGCCACCTACGAGCAGTACTTC. Its protein is CASSQDRGGRDATYEQYF. This chain links TRBV4-2 with TRBJ2-7; tentative D call: TRBD2 (6 bases). CDR3 length: 18 residues. In germline, CDR1 is LGHNA, CDR2 YNFKEQ. V was trimmed by 0 bases and J by 2 bases, leaving 20 bases between them.